Listed below are T cell receptor beta chains from one sample, sequenced in a study of T-cell memory formation after mild COVID-19. One entry per CDR3 protein, called by TCRdb with MiXCR from the 5' RACE reads. The profile covers fewer than 400,000 distinct CDR3 sequences, with about 15% appearing a single time and roughly a fifth taken by the ten largest. Sample: PBMCs or a T cell subset sorted from them (not recorded which). These receptors were obtained from a man younger than 35 who had mild COVID-19 (a few samples of this study predate the infection). Cell type and time point are not known. The CDR3 runs from the conserved cysteine through the conserved F or W. D genes are given only for firm matches. Clone size is shown for a subset of rows, as once, few, many or a class of expanded clone.

j_call,d_call,v_call,cdr3_length,clone_size,cdr3_nt,cdr3_aa
TRBJ2-7,-,TRBV7-3,15,few,TGTGCCAGCAGCTCCGGGCCATCGGTCCTCTACGAGCAGTACTTC,CASSSGPSVLYEQYF
TRBJ2-5,TRBD1,TRBV6-2/TRBV6-3,18,few,TGTGCCAGCAGTTTCCACCTTCCGACAGGGACGTACCAAGAGACCCAGTACTTC,CASSFHLPTGTYQETQYF
TRBJ2-2,TRBD1,TRBV7-3,15,few,TGTGCCAGCAGCTACGGGACAGGTGTCCCCGGGGAGCTGTTTTTT,CASSYGTGVPGELFF
TRBJ2-1,TRBD2,TRBV7-8,14,-,TGTGCCAGCACCGCCCGACTAGCGGGGCAGGAGCAGTTCTTC,CASTARLAGQEQFF
TRBJ2-5,-,TRBV5-4,14,many,TGTGCCAGCAGTCCGGACGTGTACCAAGAGACCCAGTACTTC,CASSPDVYQETQYF
TRBJ1-6,-,TRBV19,14,many,TGTGCCAGTAGTGGCGGGGCGCGGGGTTCACCCCTCCACTTT,CASSGGARGSPLHF
TRBJ1-1,-,TRBV5-1,15,few,TGCGCCAGCAGCTTCCAAACCGGACCGAACACTGAAGCTTTCTTT,CASSFQTGPNTEAFF
TRBJ1-2,TRBD1,TRBV6-5,15,-,TGTGCCAGCAGCACCACCGGGACAGGGGAAGGACCTTACACCTTC,CASSTTGTGEGPYTF
TRBJ1-6,TRBD1,TRBV28,18,few,TGTGCCAGCAGTTACCTGGACAGGGACCCCTTCTATAATTCACCCCTCCACTTT,CASSYLDRDPFYNSPLHF
TRBJ1-2,-,TRBV7-2,14,-,TGTGCCAGCAGCTTTCTGGTAGAGGGACGGGGCTACACCTTC,CASSFLVEGRGYTF
TRBJ1-2,-,TRBV12-3/TRBV12-4,13,-,TGTGCCAGCAGTTTGCCCCGGTTTTTTGGCTACACCTTC,CASSLPRFFGYTF
TRBJ1-2,-,TRBV7-2,12,-,TGTGCCAGCAGCATTCAATCTTATGGCTACACCTTC,CASSIQSYGYTF
TRBJ1-2,TRBD1,TRBV7-2,15,many,TGTGCCAGCAGCCTACAGTTCGGGCAGGGGGCTGGCTACACCTTC,CASSLQFGQGAGYTF
TRBJ2-2,-,TRBV5-1,13,many,TGTGCCAGCAGCTTGGGGCACACCGGGGAGCTGTTTTTT,CASSLGHTGELFF
TRBJ1-1,-,TRBV7-2,13,few,TGTGCCAGCAGCTTCGGGCGGGTAGGGGCGGCTTTCTTT,CASSFGRVGAAFF
TRBJ2-5,TRBD2,TRBV6-6,18,few,TGTGCCAGCAGTCCTTTTATTGCGACTAGCGGGTACCAAGAGACCCAGTACTTC,CASSPFIATSGYQETQYF
TRBJ1-6,-,TRBV6-5,12,many,TGTGCCACCCGGGCGTATAATTCACCCCTCCACTTT,CATRAYNSPLHF
TRBJ2-4,TRBD1,TRBV7-2,15,few,TGTGCCAGCAGCTTAGTCGCAGGGGGCGGGAACATTCAGTACTTC,CASSLVAGGGNIQYF
TRBJ2-5,-,TRBV29-1,13,-,TGCAGCGTTGGCATGACAGTCCAAGAGACCCAGTACTTC,CSVGMTVQETQYF
TRBJ2-5,-,TRBV6-5,14,few,TGTGCCAGCAGCCCCACTGGGGTGATGGAGACCCAGTACTTC,CASSPTGVMETQYF
TRBJ1-1,-,TRBV20-1,12,-,TGCAGTGCTCGTTCACTCGGACCAGAAGCTTTCTTT,CSARSLGPEAFF
TRBJ1-2,-,TRBV7-9,14,-,TGTGCCAGCAGCTTGCCGAACGCCAAGGATGGCTACACCTTC,CASSLPNAKDGYTF
TRBJ2-7,-,TRBV25-1,14,few,TGTGCCAGCAGTGAAAATAACCTCGACTACGAGCAGTACTTC,CASSENNLDYEQYF
TRBJ2-4,TRBD1,TRBV6-2/TRBV6-3,14,-,TGTGCCAGCAGTTACGCCGGACAGGGAAACATTCAGTACTTC,CASSYAGQGNIQYF
TRBJ2-1,TRBD2,TRBV5-1,13,few,TGCGCCAGCAGCCCCGGGGGGGACAATGAGCAGTTCTTC,CASSPGGDNEQFF
TRBJ2-1,TRBD2,TRBV4-2,16,-,TGTGCCAGCAGCCAAGTACTAGCGGGGGAACTCAATGAGCAGTTCTTC,CASSQVLAGELNEQFF
TRBJ1-1,-,TRBV29-1,13,few,TGCAGCGTTGGGCCAGGGCTGAACACTGAAGCTTTCTTT,CSVGPGLNTEAFF
TRBJ2-2,-,TRBV5-1,15,many,TGCGCCAGCAGCTTGCGACAGACGAACACCGGGGAGCTGTTTTTT,CASSLRQTNTGELFF
TRBJ2-1,TRBD2,TRBV20-1,15,few,TGCAGTGCTAGAGACGCCGGGACTAGCAGGTCCGAGCAGTTCTTC,CSARDAGTSRSEQFF
TRBJ2-3,-,TRBV20-1,17,few,TGCAGTGCCACAACGGGGATCCGGGGGCTTGTGGGAGATACGCAGTATTTT,CSATTGIRGLVGDTQYF
TRBJ1-1,-,TRBV11-2,14,-,TGTGCCAGCAGCTTAGATCGCAGGGTCACTGAAGCTTTCTTT,CASSLDRRVTEAFF
TRBJ1-1,-,TRBV20-1,15,-,TGCAGTGCCTTAAGATTGGGACGTACGAACACTGAAGCTTTCTTT,CSALRLGRTNTEAFF
TRBJ1-2,-,TRBV20-1,12,-,TGCAGTGCTACTACCGCCGGCTATGGCTACACCTTC,CSATTAGYGYTF
TRBJ2-1,TRBD1,TRBV6-5,14,-,TGTGCCAGCGCATTGAGGACAGGGGGCAATGAGCAGTTCTTC,CASALRTGGNEQFF
TRBJ2-1,-,TRBV12-3/TRBV12-4,14,-,TGTGCCAGCAGTTCGGCAGGCGGCCAGATTGAGCAGTTCTTC,CASSSAGGQIEQFF
TRBJ2-2,-,TRBV5-1,14,many,TGTGCCAGCAGCTTGGTGGGGAACACCGGGGAGCTGTTTTTT,CASSLVGNTGELFF
TRBJ2-3,-,TRBV7-2,14,many,TGTGCCAGCAGCTTAGGCGGGCTGCGGGATACGCAGTATTTT,CASSLGGLRDTQYF
TRBJ2-3,TRBD2,TRBV12-3/TRBV12-4,14,many,TGTGCCAGCAGTACGGGACTAGCTGGAGATACGCAGTATTTT,CASSTGLAGDTQYF
TRBJ2-1,TRBD2,TRBV24-1,14,many,TGTGCCACCAGTGGCGGGGGGTATAGGAATGAGCAGTTCTTC,CATSGGGYRNEQFF
TRBJ2-5,-,TRBV11-2,16,-,TGTGCCAGCAGCTTTTGGGCAGGGGTGGGCCAAGAGACCCAGTACTTC,CASSFWAGVGQETQYF
TRBJ2-5,-,TRBV28,15,few,TGTGCCAGCAGTTTGCTTGGCAGGGGCCAGGAGACCCAGTACTTC,CASSLLGRGQETQYF
TRBJ1-1,TRBD1,TRBV29-1,12,few,TGCAGCGTCCGACAGGGGGCCTTTGAAGCTTTCTTT,CSVRQGAFEAFF
TRBJ2-1,TRBD2,TRBV29-1,15,-,TGCAGCGTTGCGGGGGGGGAGAGCTCCTACAATGAGCAGTTCTTC,CSVAGGESSYNEQFF
TRBJ1-1,-,TRBV4-3,13,few,TGCGCCAGCAGCCAAGAGCCCTACACTGAAGCTTTCTTT,CASSQEPYTEAFF
TRBJ2-7,-,TRBV5-6,11,-,TGTGCCAGCAGCCTCCGGGACCGGCGGAACTTC,CASSLRDRRNF
TRBJ2-7,TRBD1,TRBV7-9,15,few,TGTGCCAGCAGCCCCAAACTTGCGACAGGGTCCCAGCAGTACTTC,CASSPKLATGSQQYF